A selection of T cell receptor beta chains follows, all from one sample in a study of identical twins. Via MiXCR, TCRdb re-called the 5' RACE reads, giving one row per CDR3 protein. The data show 690,000 or so distinct CDR3 sequences, 8.5% to 9.5% seen once. These data were likewise used in another study, on yellow fever vaccine responses in identical twins.

The sample was PBMCs. These receptors were taken from a woman between 18 and 30 years old in good health. The CDR3 runs from the conserved cysteine through the conserved F or W. The D gene is left open where the match is weak. The listing skips clone size in some rows; elsewhere it reads once, few, many or a size class.

cdr3_aa cdr3_nt d_call j_call clone_size v_call
CASRTAPGLAYEQYF TGTGCCAGCAGAACGGCACCGGGACTAGCCTACGAGCAGTACTTC TRBD2 TRBJ2-7 few TRBV28
CSVEGRLVRNEQFF TGCAGCGTTGAAGGGCGACTAGTACGCAATGAGCAGTTCTTC - TRBJ2-1 many TRBV29-1
CSVEDLLGNTIYF TGCAGCGTTGAAGATCTTCTCGGAAACACCATATATTTT - TRBJ1-3 - TRBV29-1
CASRGQGDEQFF TGTGCCAGCAGGGGTCAGGGTGATGAGCAGTTCTTC - TRBJ2-1 - TRBV2
CASMILGLGPHEQFF TGTGCCAGCATGATTTTGGGACTAGGCCCCCATGAGCAGTTCTTC TRBD2 TRBJ2-1 few TRBV6-1
CASSSPWDRGHNEQFF TGTGCCAGCAGTTCACCCTGGGACAGGGGACACAATGAGCAGTTCTTC TRBD1 TRBJ2-1 - TRBV27
CSAPRGVALQETQYF TGCAGTGCTCCCCGGGGGGTAGCATTACAAGAGACCCAGTACTTC TRBD2 TRBJ2-5 - TRBV20-1
CASRGDDTPYEQYF TGTGCCAGCAGGGGAGACGACACCCCCTACGAGCAGTACTTC - TRBJ2-7 few TRBV9
CASSLRLAGVDEQFF TGTGCCAGCAGTCTGAGACTAGCGGGAGTCGATGAGCAGTTCTTC TRBD2 TRBJ2-1 few TRBV6-2/TRBV6-3
CASSESATGELFF TGTGCCAGCAGTGAATCGGCTACCGGGGAGCTGTTTTTT - TRBJ2-2 few TRBV2
CASSPWAGATYEQYF TGCGCCAGCAGCCCCTGGGCAGGGGCAACCTACGAGCAGTACTTC - TRBJ2-7 few TRBV5-1
CSAAVNQETQYF TGCAGTGCCGCAGTAAACCAAGAGACCCAGTACTTC - TRBJ2-5 many TRBV20-1
CASSLAGRSEQFF TGCGCCAGCAGCTTGGCGGGCCGCAGTGAGCAGTTCTTC - TRBJ2-1 many TRBV5-1
CASSQFGLDNEQFF TGTGCCAGCAGCCAATTTGGACTAGACAATGAGCAGTTCTTC TRBD2 TRBJ2-1 many TRBV3-1
CASKADNQPQHF TGTGCCAGCAAGGCGGATAATCAGCCCCAGCATTTT - TRBJ1-5 - TRBV2
CSGRDRYTDTQYF TGCAGCGGCCGGGACAGATACACAGATACGCAGTATTTT TRBD1 TRBJ2-3 few TRBV29-1
CASSLRTVREAQYF TGTGCCAGCAGCTTGCGGACAGTTCGAGAGGCGCAGTATTTT - TRBJ2-3 - TRBV9